Presented here are 21 T cell receptor beta chains from one specimen sequenced in a study of vaccination and CD4 T cells after COVID-19. TCRdb independently ran MiXCR on the PCR reads; one entry per CDR3 protein. The sample carries roughly 14,000 distinct CDR3 sequences, 69% recorded once. The sequencing here drew on CD4+ T cells from blood, taken after SARS-CoV-2 vaccination. These receptors came from a human donor who had recovered from COVID-19.

The chain is built from TRBV28 and TRBJ2-3, with a possible D match to TRBD1 (6 bases). V was pared by 3 bases and J by 2 bases, with 12 bases between. This CDR3 region has 15 residues. From germline, CDR1 is MDHEN and CDR2 SYDVKM. Here the CDR3 reads CASSLAGAFTDTQYF. The CDR3 DNA follows: TGTGCCAGCAGTTTGGCAGGGGCCTTCACAGATACGCAGTATTTT.

V and J are TRBV12-3 or TRBV12-4 and TRBJ1-6; D is unclear. The CDR3 runs 13 residues. The V and J ends lost 2 bases and 8 bases respectively, with 7 bases between them. The chain's CDR3 is CASSLNSDSPLHF. CDR3 DNA sequence: TGTGCCAGCAGTTTAAATTCTGATTCACCCCTCCACTTT.

V gene TRBV5-6 combines with J gene TRBJ1-1; the match to TRBD1 covers 8 bases. CDR3 size: 14 residues. The germline gives CDR1 SGHDT, CDR2 YYEEEE. V shed 3 bases and J 0 bases; nucleotides not matched to a gene: 1. The CDR3 DNA reads as TGTGCCAGCAGCTCGGGACAGGTGAACACTGAAGCTTTCTTT. It codes for CASSSGQVNTEAFF.

This clonotype was seen a few times. The chain has TRBV6-2 or TRBV6-3 and TRBJ2-3; 13 bases match TRBD2. The CDR3 runs to 18 residues. Per germline, CDR1 MNHEY and CDR2 SVGEGT. Germline trimming cut 6 bases from V and 0 bases from J; bases unmatched to any gene: 9. The CDR3 DNA is TGTGCCAGCAGGAGACTAGCGGGAGGAAGTAAAAGCACAGATACGCAGTATTTT. Its protein product is CASRRLAGGSKSTDTQYF.

This chain links TRBV10-3 with TRBJ1-2; D not certain. The V gene's germline CDR1 is ENHRY and CDR2 SYGVKD. Trimming shortened V by 0 bases and J by 6 bases, and 11 bases separated the two germline ends. This CDR3 is built from 14 residues. The CDR3 loop is CAISESGLKDGYTF. The CDR3 nucleotides read TGTGCCATCAGTGAGTCTGGGTTGAAGGATGGCTACACCTTC.

This clonotype was recorded a few times. V is TRBV6-1 and J is TRBJ1-2, with 10 bases identical to TRBD1. The trim removed 3 bases at V and 1 base at J, leaving 2 bases unmatched. The germline gives CDR1 MNHNS, CDR2 SASEGT. CDR3 size: 15 residues. Here the CDR3 reads CASSDRDRGNYGYTF. As DNA, the CDR3 is TGTGCCAGCAGTGACCGGGACAGGGGTAACTATGGCTACACCTTC.

The chain recombines TRBV6-1 with TRBJ2-5; 7 bases align to TRBD1. Germline lookup yields CDR1 MNHNS and CDR2 SASEGT. CDR3 length equals 13 residues. With V trimmed by 6 bases and J by 2 bases, 3 bases remained unmatched. CDR3 in DNA: TGTGCCAGCAGGTGGGACAGACAAGAGACCCAGTACTTC. Protein sequence: CASRWDRQETQYF.

This clonotype was counted once. The chain has TRBV9 and TRBJ2-5; D is possibly TRBD1 (6 bases). V was clipped by 1 base and J by 2 bases, with 6 bases between them. The CDR3 spans 13 residues. CDR1 is SGDLS and CDR2 is YYNGEE in the germline V gene. CDR3 nucleotide sequence: TGTGCCAGCAGCGTACAGGGGCAAGAGACCCAGTACTTC. Amino acids: CASSVQGQETQYF.

The CDR3 spells CASSPFGALRVSYEQYF. The DNA for the CDR3 is TGTGCCAGCAGCCCCTTTGGGGCCCTCCGAGTCTCCTACGAGCAGTACTTC. V and J are TRBV11-2 and TRBJ2-7, with D possibly being TRBD1 (5 bases). With 5 bases removed from V and 0 bases from J, the gap between germline ends came to 20 bases. Germline assignment: CDR1 SGHAT and CDR2 FQNNGV. The CDR3 runs to 17 residues.

The genes are TRBV12-3 or TRBV12-4 and TRBJ1-6, with a weak D call TRBD1 (6 bases). This CDR3 is built from 15 residues. V lost 3 bases, J lost 7 bases, and 13 bases lay in between. The CDR3 DNA follows: TGTGCCAGCAGTTTGGTGGGGGGCGAGAATTCACCCCTCCACTTT. Its translation: CASSLVGGENSPLHF.

The chain joins TRBV7-9 to TRBJ2-5; the D is unclear. Germline CDR1 reads SEHNR; CDR2 reads FQNEAQ (reference sequence). The CDR3 is made up of 12 amino acids. Trimming left V 5 bases short and J 4 bases short, with 8 bases between. This CDR3 reads CASSPSLETQYF. CDR3 DNA: TGTGCCAGCAGCCCCAGCCTAGAGACCCAGTACTTC. The full variable domain, rest sourced from reference TRBV7-9 and TRBJ2-5, is DTGVSQNPRHKITKRGQNVTFRCDPISEHNRLYWYRQTLGQGPEFLTYFQNEAQLEKSRLLSDRFSAERPKGSFSTLEIQRTEQGDSAMYLCASSPSLETQYFGPGTRLLVL.

The J gene is TRBJ1-2, the V gene TRBV15; unclear D gene. The germline CDR1 and CDR2 sequences are LNHNV and YYDKDF (reference sequence). V was shortened by 0 bases and J by 1 base, with 9 bases between the two germline ends. The CDR3 runs 15 residues. The CDR3 region is CATSRDEAGNYGYTF. In nucleotides, the CDR3 is TGTGCCACCAGCAGAGATGAGGCCGGTAACTATGGCTACACCTTC.

The gene calls are TRBV5-5 and TRBJ2-5; D possibly matches TRBD1 or TRBD2 (5 bases each). The V gene's germline CDR1 is SGHKS and CDR2 YYEKEE (reference sequence). The V end was cut by 4 bases, the J end by 4 bases, with 14 bases between. The CDR3 length is 14 residues. The CDR3 region has the DNA TGTGCCAGCAGCCCAGAGAGGGGCGCAGAGACCCAGTACTTC. This gives the protein CASSPERGAETQYF.

The V gene is TRBV15, the J gene TRBJ2-1; D is uncertain. Per the germline V gene, CDR1 is LNHNV and CDR2 is YYDKDF (reference sequence). CDR3 length: 13 residues. The germline V and J ends were trimmed by 0 bases and 6 bases, with 6 bases remaining between them. The CDR3 DNA is TGTGCCACCAGCAGAGATGCCGGCAATGAGCAGTTCTTC. This encodes CATSRDAGNEQFF.

This clonotype was counted between two and nine times. The chain is built from TRBV19 and TRBJ1-5; D is possibly TRBD1 (5 bases). The CDR3 covers 17 residues. Trimming stripped 4 bases from V and 1 base from J, with 17 bases between. CDR1 LNHDA and CDR2 SQIVND come from the germline V gene (reference sequence). Written as DNA, the CDR3 is TGTGCCAGTAGTACAGGGACCGGGTACCACAGCAATCAGCCCCAGCATTTT. Translating gives CASSTGTGYHSNQPQHF.

This sequence joins TRBV2 and TRBJ2-2; the D gene could be TRBD1 or TRBD2 (6 bases each). Trimming cost V 10 bases and J 7 bases, with 16 bases left between them. This CDR3 is 13 amino acids long. The germline V gene encodes CDR1 SNHLY and CDR2 FYNNEI. CDR3 bases: TGTGCCACTTCTCAGGGGAGGAACGGGGAGCTGTTTTTT. Amino acid sequence: CATSQGRNGELFF.

The genes are TRBV20-1 and TRBJ2-6, with D uncertain. CDR3 length equals 12 residues. In germline, CDR1 is DFQATT, CDR2 SNEGSKA (reference sequence). The germline V and J ends were trimmed by 6 bases and 0 bases, with 3 bases remaining between them. DNA for the CDR3: TGCAGTGCCATCTCTGGGGCCAACGTCCTGACTTTC. This gives the protein CSAISGANVLTF.

This chain joins TRBV24-1 and TRBJ1-2; weak D call: TRBD1 (6 bases). V lost 3 bases, J lost 3 bases, and 13 bases lay in between. The CDR3 has 15 residues. Per the germline V gene, CDR1 is KGHDR and CDR2 is SFDVKD. CDR3 DNA: TGTGCCACCAGTGATCCAGGGGAAGGGGACTATGGCTACACCTTC. Residues: CATSDPGEGDYGYTF.

The CDR3 region has the DNA TGTGCCACCAGTGATATGACAGGGGACGATGAGCAGTTCTTC. Translating it yields CATSDMTGDDEQFF. The chain carries TRBV24-1 and TRBJ2-1, with TRBD1 matching 8 bases. There are 14 residues in the CDR3. CDR1 is KGHDR and CDR2 is SFDVKD in the germline V gene. Trimming at V came to 3 bases and at J to 8 bases, leaving 5 bases not matched to a gene.

The rearrangement joins TRBV2 to TRBJ2-7; 8 nucleotides line up with TRBD1. The V gene end was trimmed by 7 bases and the J gene end by 0 bases; junction bases not matched to a gene: 5. This CDR3 region has 14 residues. Germline V gives CDR1 SNHLY, CDR2 FYNNEI. This CDR3 reads CASTGQGSSYEQYF. The CDR3 nucleotides read TGTGCCAGCACCGGACAGGGCAGCTCCTACGAGCAGTACTTC.

The rearrangement joins TRBV14 to TRBJ2-7; possible D gene TRBD1, 7 bases. The CDR3 has 15 residues. The V end lost 4 bases, the J end lost 3 bases, and 16 bases lay between the germline ends. Germline V lookup: CDR1 SGHDN, CDR2 FVKESK. In nucleotides, the CDR3 is TGTGCCAGCAGCCGAGGGAGGACAGGCGACTACGAGCAGTACTTC. It encodes CASSRGRTGDYEQYF.